This T cell receptor beta chain was identified during a study of blood T cell repertoires in COVID-19. TCRdb keeps only in-frame clones here, not all; method: immunoSEQ multiplex PCR. This sample has around 280,000 clones, with around 81% found just once. Germline V CDR1 and CDR2: SGDLS, YYNGEE. The CDR3 is 16 residues long. Losses at the gene ends were 1 base for V and 1 base for J; bases not matched to a gene: 3. This TCR was sampled from a woman between 50 and 59 years old with active or convalescent COVID-19. V and J are TRBV9 and TRBJ2-3; 10 bases match TRBD2. The sequencing input was peripheral blood. CDR3: CASSVYLAGGTDTQYF. Here the CDR3 DNA reads TGTGCCAGCAGCGTATATCTAGCGGGAGGCACAGATACGCAGTATTTT.